The sequence of this TCR beta chain was determined in a study of T-cell memory formation after mild COVID-19. At the level of the study: Largely donor-specific sequence clusters came from two donors.

cDNA libraries for TCR alpha and TCR beta, carrying sample barcodes and UMIs, came from 5'RACE with constant-segment primers. One entry per CDR3 protein results from TCRdb running MiXCR on the 5' RACE reads. This sample has hundreds of thousands of distinct CDR3 sequences, with approximately 21% found just once. Study observations and caveats: Whereas later expanders leaned CD4+, clones contracting day 15 to 85 showed a balanced CD4/CD8 makeup. The pre-infection memory compartment contained some responding clones, suggesting cross-reactive memory joined.

The CDR3 length is 14 residues. Trimming took off 8 bases at V and 6 bases at J, with 17 bases between the two ends. Germline V gives CDR1 LNHNV, CDR2 YYDKDF (reference sequence). In the case of this clonotype: Its antigen is unidentified.

The TCR comes from an adult woman who had mild COVID-19 (a few samples of this study predate the infection). Cell type and time point are not known. This sequence joins TRBV15 and TRBJ2-1; TRBD1 is a possible D gene (6 bases). Input material: PBMCs or a T cell subset sorted from them (not recorded which). The CDR3 DNA reads as TGTGCCACCCATACAGGGTTCCTCCTCAATGAGCAGTTCTTC. Translation: CATHTGFLLNEQFF.